These 26 T cell receptor beta chains were sequenced from one sample in a study of T cell responses to AZD1222 COVID-19 vaccine. Assay used: immunoSEQ multiplex PCR; TCRdb lists only in-frame clones, some missing. The top ten hold around 8% of the sample, which has about 74,000 clones, around 93% seen once. The input for sequencing was peripheral blood, taken 28 days after the second AZD1222 dose. These receptors were obtained from an adult who received the AZD1222 COVID-19 vaccine.

V and J are TRBV27 and TRBJ2-2; a possible D gene is TRBD1 (5 bases). Germline V gene data show CDR1 as MNHEY and CDR2 as SMNVEV (reference sequence). The CDR3 loop spans 17 amino acids. V lost 5 bases, J lost 0 bases, and 16 bases lay in between. The CDR3: CASSPTPWGANTGELFF. CDR3 nucleotides: TGTGCCAGCAGTCCGACCCCGTGGGGCGCGAACACCGGGGAGCTGTTTTTT.

The chain combines TRBV5-1 with TRBJ1-1; D remains unclear. V was pared by 4 bases and J by 1 base, with 14 bases between. The CDR3 covers 15 residues. Germline CDR1 reads SGHRS; CDR2 reads YFSETQ. The CDR3: CASSLRPVSNTEAFF. For the CDR3, the DNA is TGCGCCAGCAGCCTCAGGCCGGTATCGAACACTGAAGCTTTCTTT.

V gene TRBV30 combines with J gene TRBJ2-7; D not certain. Germline V gene sequence: CDR1 GTSNPN, CDR2 SVGIG (reference sequence). The length of the CDR3 is 11 residues. Trimming left V 5 bases short and J 3 bases short, with 8 bases between. DNA for the CDR3: TGTGCCTGGCAGGTGGACTACGAGCAGTACTTC. Amino acid sequence: CAWQVDYEQYF.

V and J are TRBV7-2 and TRBJ2-3; the match to TRBD2 covers 8 bases. The CDR3 covers 15 residues. Germline CDR1 SGHTA, CDR2 FQGNSA. Trimming took 5 bases from V and 3 from J; bases not matched to a gene: 7. The CDR3 DNA follows: TGTGCCAGCAGCCTCACCGGGACTAGGACAGATACGCAGTATTTT. Translated: CASSLTGTRTDTQYF.

The chain combines TRBV5-1 with TRBJ2-3; no reliable D call. Germline V gene lookup returns CDR1 SGHRS and CDR2 YFSETQ. CDR3 size: 15 residues. The V end lost 3 bases, the J end lost 0 bases, and 11 bases lay between the germline ends. DNA for the CDR3: TGCGCCAGCAGCTCTGCCCTTTCGAGCACAGATACGCAGTATTTT. It encodes CASSSALSSTDTQYF.

This sequence joins TRBV6-4 and TRBJ1-1; unclear D gene. Germline V gene data show CDR1 as MRHNA and CDR2 as SNTAGT. V lost 5 bases and J 1 base, leaving 8 bases between the germline ends. The CDR3 totals 13 residues. DNA for the CDR3: TGTGCCAGCAGTCAAGATACGAACACTGAAGCTTTCTTT. Its translation: CASSQDTNTEAFF.

This clone was recorded once. This chain uses TRBV7-3 with TRBJ1-2, with D perhaps matching TRBD1 (5 bases). CDR1 and CDR2 (germline): SGHTA, FQGTGA. This CDR3 is built from 14 residues. V lost 0 bases and J lost 4, with 9 bases in between. DNA for the CDR3: TGTGCCAGCAGCTTAACTGGGGGGACCTATGGCTACACCTTC. This sequence encodes CASSLTGGTYGYTF. Full variable domain (rest looked up from reference TRBV7-3 and TRBJ1-2): GAGVSQTPSNKVTEKGKYVELRCDPISGHTALYWYRQSLGQGPEFLIYFQGTGAADDSGLPNDRFFAVRPEGSVSTLKIQRTERGDSAVYLCASSLTGGTYGYTFGSGTRLTVV.

The chain uses TRBV6-5 and TRBJ1-2; no clear D gene. The CDR3 runs to 13 residues. Germline CDR1 reads MNHEY; CDR2 reads SVGAGI. The V end was cut by 7 bases, the J end by 7 bases, with 16 bases between. CDR3 protein: CASTLGEAGGYTF. The CDR3 DNA is TGTGCCAGCACCCTTGGGGAGGCGGGTGGCTACACCTTC.

The genes are TRBV12-3 or TRBV12-4 and TRBJ1-1; D is perhaps TRBD1 (6 bases). V lost 5 bases and J 6 bases, leaving 13 bases between the germline ends. The CDR3 totals 13 residues. CDR3 nucleotides: TGTGCCAGCAGTCCCACAGGGATTTCTGAAGCTTTCTTT. Its protein is CASSPTGISEAFF.

The chain is built from TRBV2 and TRBJ1-2; TRBD1 aligns across 10 bases. This CDR3 spans 17 amino acids. V was pared by 2 bases and J by 1 base, with 7 bases of the junction left unmatched. CDR1 is SNHLY, CDR2 FYNNEI, per germline. CDR3 sequence reads: CASSEQVGQGDNYGYTF. CDR3 nucleotides: TGTGCCAGCAGTGAACAAGTAGGACAGGGGGATAACTATGGCTACACCTTC.

This clone was recorded a few times. This chain joins TRBV28 and TRBJ1-6; D is uncertain. This CDR3 contains 15 residues. The V gene lost 10 bases and the J gene lost 10 bases, with 23 bases spanning the gap. CDR1 and CDR2 (germline): MDHEN, SYDVKM. In DNA, the CDR3 is TGTGCCACCTACCCCGACGGCCGCCGGGGATCACCCCTCCACTTT. Amino acid sequence: CATYPDGRRGSPLHF.

The chain has TRBV30 and TRBJ2-1; D perhaps matches TRBD2 (5 bases). There are 11 residues in the CDR3. CDR1 is GTSNPN and CDR2 is SVGIG in the germline V gene (reference sequence). The V and J ends lost 8 bases and 8 bases respectively, with 13 bases between them. The CDR3 region has the DNA TGTGCCGGGCTAGCAGCCTATGAGCAGTTCTTC. Translating gives CAGLAAYEQFF.

The V and J genes are TRBV27 and TRBJ2-1; D gene uncertain. The ends were cut back, 0 bases at V and 8 bases at J, with 11 bases in the middle. The CDR3 is made up of 14 amino acids. The germline CDR1 and CDR2 sequences are MNHEY and SMNVEV (reference sequence). The CDR3: CASSLSTSPHEQFF. The CDR3 bases are TGTGCCAGCAGTTTATCGACCAGTCCCCATGAGCAGTTCTTC.

The chain recombines TRBV19 with TRBJ1-1; 7 bases agree with TRBD1. Trimming at V came to 5 bases and at J to 2 bases, leaving 11 bases not matched to a gene. CDR1 and CDR2 from the germline V gene are LNHDA and SQIVND (reference sequence). This CDR3 contains 16 residues. The CDR3 sequence: CASSVQTGMVNTEAFF. The CDR3 nucleotides read TGTGCCAGTAGTGTCCAGACAGGGATGGTTAACACTGAAGCTTTCTTT.

For the CDR3, the DNA is TGCAGCGCCACGGGGAGGGCCCTATCTCCAAACTCCTACGAGCAGTACTTC. It specifies CSATGRALSPNSYEQYF. The chain uses TRBV29-1 and TRBJ2-7, with TRBD2 matching over 7 bases. Trimming took 7 bases from V and 0 from J; bases not matched to a gene: 18. CDR3 length equals 17 residues. Looked up from germline, CDR1 is SQVTM and CDR2 is ANQGSEA.

Comment on this clone: The sample holds other DNA sequences that translate to the same CDR3. The V and J genes are TRBV30 and TRBJ2-7; either TRBD1 or TRBD2 may fit D (6 bases each). V was pared by 0 bases and J by 4 bases, with 7 bases between. The germline V gene has CDR1 GTSNPN and CDR2 SVGIG (reference sequence). This CDR3 comprises 12 residues. In DNA, the CDR3 is TGTGCCTGGAGTGTAGGGGGGTACGAGCAGTACTTC. This translates into CAWSVGGYEQYF.

The rearrangement joins TRBV7-9 to TRBJ2-3, with TRBD2 identical over 11 bases. With 5 bases clipped from V and 1 base from J, the junction kept 5 bases outside the gene matches. Germline V lookup: CDR1 SEHNR, CDR2 FQNEAQ (reference sequence). The length of the CDR3 is 16 residues. In DNA form, the CDR3 reads TGTGCCAGCAGCCGTAGCGGGAGGGCCGGCACAGATACGCAGTATTTT. It codes for CASSRSGRAGTDTQYF.

This chain joins TRBV28 and TRBJ1-1, with D possibly being TRBD1 (5 bases). The CDR3 totals 16 residues. Germline loops: CDR1 MDHEN, CDR2 SYDVKM. V was clipped by 6 bases and J by 2 bases, with 19 bases between them. The DNA for the CDR3 is TGTGCCAGCAGCCCCCCAATAGCGGGGGGAAACACTGAAGCTTTCTTT. As protein: CASSPPIAGGNTEAFF.

V gene TRBV3-1 (or the pseudogene TRBV3-2) combines with J gene TRBJ1-6, with D uncertain. CDR1 LGHDT and CDR2 YNNKEL come from the germline V gene (reference sequence). With 1 base removed from V and 10 bases from J, the gap between germline ends came to 5 bases. The CDR3 has 12 amino acids. CDR3 region: CASSQVQSPLHF. CDR3 nucleotide sequence: TGTGCCAGCAGCCAAGTCCAATCACCCCTCCACTTT.

As DNA, the CDR3 is TGTGCCAGCAGCGTAGGCGGGACTAGCGACGAGCAGTACTTC. It yields the protein CASSVGGTSDEQYF. The rearrangement joins TRBV9 to TRBJ2-7, with 10 bases identical to TRBD2. CDR1 and CDR2 from the germline V gene are SGDLS and YYNGEE. This CDR3 contains 14 residues. J gave up 5 bases and V 0 bases, and 2 bases lay outside the gene matches.

The DNA for the CDR3 is TGTGCCAGCAGGACCAGCGGGTTGGAGACCCAGTACTTC. Its translation is CASRTSGLETQYF. The chain joins TRBV12-3 or TRBV12-4 to TRBJ2-5; D possibly corresponds to TRBD2 (6 bases). V lost 6 bases to trimming and J lost 5 bases, with 13 bases between them. The CDR3 sequence is 13 residues long.

This chain joins TRBV27 and TRBJ1-5, with D tentatively TRBD1 (6 bases). Germline assignment: CDR1 MNHEY and CDR2 SMNVEV (reference sequence). CDR3 length: 16 amino acids. V lost 6 bases, J lost 4 bases, and 19 bases lay in between. DNA of the CDR3: TGTGCCAGCAGGGATTTAATGGGGGGCCTTAATCAGCCCCAGCATTTT. Residues: CASRDLMGGLNQPQHF.

The rearrangement joins TRBV30 to TRBJ2-2; 7 nucleotides match TRBD1. Germline V gene sequence: CDR1 GTSNPN, CDR2 SVGIG (reference sequence). Germline trimming cut 0 bases from V and 6 bases from J; bases unmatched to any gene: 7. The CDR3 runs 15 residues. In nucleotides, the CDR3 is TGTGCCTGGAGTGTGTTACCAGGGGGTTCCGGGGAGCTGTTTTTT. Translation gives CAWSVLPGGSGELFF.

The chain combines TRBV4-2 with TRBJ1-5, with D unclear. The V gene's germline CDR1 is LGHNA and CDR2 YNFKEQ. V was shortened by 0 bases and J by 2 bases, with 8 bases between the two germline ends. This CDR3 spans 15 amino acids. The CDR3 region has the DNA TGTGCCAGCAGCCAAGATCCCGGGGGCAATCAGCCCCAGCATTTT. Translated, it gives CASSQDPGGNQPQHF.

This sequence joins TRBV12-3 or TRBV12-4 and TRBJ1-2; 7 bases match TRBD1. This CDR3 comprises 13 residues. V lost 7 bases to trimming and J lost 8 bases; unmatched junction nucleotides: 10. The CDR3 region is CASTQTGFRGYTF. The CDR3 DNA follows: TGTGCCAGCACCCAGACAGGGTTTCGCGGCTACACCTTC.

This chain joins TRBV7-2 and TRBJ2-6; D remains ambiguous. The V end was cut by 1 base, the J end by 3 bases, with 7 bases between. This CDR3 is 15 amino acids long. CDR1 and CDR2 from the germline V gene are SGHTA and FQGNSA. This CDR3 is CASSLEHGGANVLTF. The CDR3 DNA reads as TGTGCCAGCAGCTTAGAGCATGGTGGGGCCAACGTCCTGACTTTC.